This is a list of T cell receptor beta chains from one sample in a study of T cell responses to AZD1222 COVID-19 vaccine. TCRdb keeps only in-frame clones here, not all; method: immunoSEQ multiplex PCR. The table has about 110,000 clones, approximately 92% seen once; the top ten hold over 2%. Sequenced material: peripheral blood, taken 28 days after the second AZD1222 dose. All receptors derive from an adult who received the AZD1222 COVID-19 vaccine. Each CDR3 is given with its conserved first and last residue. A D gene is named only where the DNA matches it firmly. Expanded clones are given a class, and other clones once, few, many or no size at all.

abundance: -
j_gene: TRBJ2-7
v_gene: TRBV2
d_gene: -
CDR3nt: TGTGCCAGCAGTGAAGAAGTGTTTTCCTACGAGCAGTACTTC
CDR3aa: CASSEEVFSYEQYF

abundance: -
j_gene: TRBJ1-6
v_gene: TRBV5-1
d_gene: TRBD1
CDR3nt: TGCGCCAGCAGCTTGTTATCCACAGGGGTGAATTCACCCCTCCACTTT
CDR3aa: CASSLLSTGVNSPLHF

abundance: -
j_gene: TRBJ2-2
v_gene: TRBV18
d_gene: TRBD1
CDR3nt: TGTGCCAGCTCGCAATATACAGGGGACGTAACCGGGGAGCTGTTTTTT
CDR3aa: CASSQYTGDVTGELFF

abundance: -
j_gene: TRBJ2-5
v_gene: TRBV15
d_gene: -
CDR3nt: TGTGCCACCAGCAGAGATCACCGGGACATCCAAGAGACCCAGTACTTC
CDR3aa: CATSRDHRDIQETQYF

abundance: once
j_gene: TRBJ1-5
v_gene: TRBV28
d_gene: TRBD1
CDR3nt: TGTGCCAGCAGTTCTCCTAGGACAGGGGGGGATCAGCCCCAGCATTTT
CDR3aa: CASSSPRTGGDQPQHF

abundance: -
j_gene: TRBJ2-7
v_gene: TRBV14
d_gene: -
CDR3nt: TGTGCCAGCAGCCGCCAGTACTACGAGCAGTACTTC
CDR3aa: CASSRQYYEQYF

abundance: once
j_gene: TRBJ2-7
v_gene: TRBV3-1/TRBV3-2
d_gene: -
CDR3nt: TGTGCCAGCAGCCAAGACAGGGGATTCTCCTACGAGCAGTACTTC
CDR3aa: CASSQDRGFSYEQYF

abundance: -
j_gene: TRBJ1-5
v_gene: TRBV7-2
d_gene: -
CDR3nt: TGTGCCAGCAGCTTAGGTGTCGGACAGCCCCAGCATTTT
CDR3aa: CASSLGVGQPQHF

abundance: -
j_gene: TRBJ2-5
v_gene: TRBV10-3
d_gene: TRBD2
CDR3nt: TGTGCCATCAGCTTGACTAGCGGGGACCAAGAGACCCAGTACTTC
CDR3aa: CAISLTSGDQETQYF

abundance: -
j_gene: TRBJ2-1
v_gene: TRBV20-1
d_gene: TRBD2
CDR3nt: TGCAGTGCTAGTCCCGGGACTAGCGGAAAAGGGGAGCAGTTCTTC
CDR3aa: CSASPGTSGKGEQFF

abundance: -
j_gene: TRBJ2-4
v_gene: TRBV6-1
d_gene: TRBD2
CDR3nt: TGTGCCAGCAGTGACCAGCGGGGGGGAGGAAACATTCAGTACTTC
CDR3aa: CASSDQRGGGNIQYF

abundance: -
j_gene: TRBJ2-5
v_gene: TRBV3-1/TRBV3-2
d_gene: -
CDR3nt: TGTGCCAGCAGCCAAGAAGGGGAAGATCGGGAGACCCAGTACTTC
CDR3aa: CASSQEGEDRETQYF

abundance: -
j_gene: TRBJ2-1
v_gene: TRBV5-1
d_gene: -
CDR3nt: TGCGCCAGCAGCTTGGTGCCAGGCTACAATGAGCAGTTCTTC
CDR3aa: CASSLVPGYNEQFF

abundance: -
j_gene: TRBJ1-6
v_gene: TRBV7-2
d_gene: -
CDR3nt: TGTGCCAGCAGCTTATCGGAGGGAGGCTCACCCCTCCACTTT
CDR3aa: CASSLSEGGSPLHF

abundance: -
j_gene: TRBJ1-1
v_gene: TRBV11-3
d_gene: TRBD1
CDR3nt: TGTGCCAGCAGCTTGGGACAGGGAGCCTCTGAAGCTTTCTTT
CDR3aa: CASSLGQGASEAFF

abundance: -
j_gene: TRBJ2-7
v_gene: TRBV5-1
d_gene: TRBD1
CDR3nt: TGCGCCAGCAGCTCGTTGGGACAGGGGAGCTACGAGCAGTACTTC
CDR3aa: CASSSLGQGSYEQYF

abundance: once
j_gene: TRBJ2-5
v_gene: TRBV6-6
d_gene: TRBD1
CDR3nt: TGTGCCAGCAGTGAGGACAGGGGAGAGACCCAGTACTTC
CDR3aa: CASSEDRGETQYF

abundance: -
j_gene: TRBJ2-2
v_gene: TRBV7-2
d_gene: -
CDR3nt: TGTGCCAGCACCCTCCGAGGAGGCGTTCAGCTGTTTTTT
CDR3aa: CASTLRGGVQLFF

abundance: -
j_gene: TRBJ2-7
v_gene: TRBV5-1
d_gene: TRBD1
CDR3nt: TGCGCCAGCAGCTACACGCCCCCAGGGACAGGGGGAGGCTACGAGCAGTACTTC
CDR3aa: CASSYTPPGTGGGYEQYF

abundance: few
j_gene: TRBJ2-4
v_gene: TRBV6-5
d_gene: TRBD1
CDR3nt: TGTGCCAGCAGCCTAGACAGGGCCATTCAGTACTTC
CDR3aa: CASSLDRAIQYF

abundance: -
j_gene: TRBJ1-2
v_gene: TRBV5-1
d_gene: TRBD1
CDR3nt: TGCGCCAGCAGCCCGCAACAGGGGAACTATGGCTACACCTTC
CDR3aa: CASSPQQGNYGYTF

abundance: -
j_gene: TRBJ1-4
v_gene: TRBV5-1
d_gene: -
CDR3nt: TGCGCCAGCAGCTTGGAGACAGCGGAAAAACTGTTTTTT
CDR3aa: CASSLETAEKLFF

abundance: -
j_gene: TRBJ1-6
v_gene: TRBV6-5
d_gene: -
CDR3nt: TGTGCCAGCAGTTCCGGGACGACCTATAATTCACCCCTCCACTTT
CDR3aa: CASSSGTTYNSPLHF

abundance: -
j_gene: TRBJ2-3
v_gene: TRBV6-1
d_gene: TRBD2
CDR3nt: TGTGCCAGCAGTGAAGCGTCGACTAGCGGGGGGGAGGTAGATACGCAGTATTTT
CDR3aa: CASSEASTSGGEVDTQYF

abundance: -
j_gene: TRBJ1-2
v_gene: TRBV7-2
d_gene: TRBD1
CDR3nt: TGTGCCAGCAGCTTTTTGGGGGACAGGGGATATGGCTACACCTTC
CDR3aa: CASSFLGDRGYGYTF

abundance: -
j_gene: TRBJ2-1
v_gene: TRBV25-1
d_gene: -
CDR3nt: TGTGCCAGCAGTGAAGACCTGGGGTACAATGAGCAGTTCTTC
CDR3aa: CASSEDLGYNEQFF

abundance: -
j_gene: TRBJ2-3
v_gene: TRBV7-2
d_gene: -
CDR3nt: TGTGCCAGCAGCTTAGTGGTAGGGGGGCCGAGCACAGATACGCAGTATTTT
CDR3aa: CASSLVVGGPSTDTQYF

abundance: -
j_gene: TRBJ2-1
v_gene: TRBV3-1/TRBV3-2
d_gene: -
CDR3nt: TGTGCCAGCAGCCAAGGTTCCGGATCCGATGAGCAGTTCTTC
CDR3aa: CASSQGSGSDEQFF

abundance: -
j_gene: TRBJ1-2
v_gene: TRBV18
d_gene: -
CDR3nt: TGTGCCAGCTCACCAGCTGCCGCATCCACCCACTACACCTTC
CDR3aa: CASSPAAASTHYTF

abundance: -
j_gene: TRBJ1-1
v_gene: TRBV7-3
d_gene: -
CDR3nt: TGTGCCAGCAGCTTAACCGGCCAAGAAGCTTTCTTT
CDR3aa: CASSLTGQEAFF

abundance: -
j_gene: TRBJ1-3
v_gene: TRBV4-3
d_gene: -
CDR3nt: TGCGCCAGCAGCCAAGATCTCAGGAACACCATATATTTT
CDR3aa: CASSQDLRNTIYF

abundance: few
j_gene: TRBJ2-3
v_gene: TRBV6-1
d_gene: TRBD2
CDR3nt: TGTGCCAGCAGTGCGGCTAGCGGGGGGGCGACAGATACGCAGTATTTT
CDR3aa: CASSAASGGATDTQYF

abundance: -
j_gene: TRBJ2-1
v_gene: TRBV23-1
d_gene: -
CDR3nt: TGCGCCAGCAGTCGCGCTAGCGTCTACAATGAGCAGTTCTTC
CDR3aa: CASSRASVYNEQFF

abundance: -
j_gene: TRBJ1-3
v_gene: TRBV5-1
d_gene: TRBD1
CDR3nt: TGCGCCAGCAGCTTGGGGCCCCCGGGACAGGGGGGAAACACCATATATTTT
CDR3aa: CASSLGPPGQGGNTIYF

abundance: -
j_gene: TRBJ1-3
v_gene: TRBV9
d_gene: -
CDR3nt: TGTGCCAGCAGCCCGACGAGCTCTGGAAACACCATATATTTT
CDR3aa: CASSPTSSGNTIYF

abundance: -
j_gene: TRBJ2-2
v_gene: TRBV3-1/TRBV3-2
d_gene: -
CDR3nt: TGTGCCAGCAGCCAAGATAGGGCCGGGGAGCTGTTTTTT
CDR3aa: CASSQDRAGELFF

abundance: -
j_gene: TRBJ2-7
v_gene: TRBV19
d_gene: -
CDR3nt: TGTGCCACCACCCGGGACTCAAAGTCTTACGAGCAGTACTTC
CDR3aa: CATTRDSKSYEQYF

abundance: -
j_gene: TRBJ1-5
v_gene: TRBV5-4
d_gene: TRBD1
CDR3nt: TGTGCCAGCAGTGACAGGGGATCTCAGCCCCAGCATTTT
CDR3aa: CASSDRGSQPQHF

abundance: -
j_gene: TRBJ2-1
v_gene: TRBV19
d_gene: -
CDR3nt: TGTGCCAGTAGCGTCGGCGGGAACAATGAGCAGTTCTTC
CDR3aa: CASSVGGNNEQFF

abundance: -
j_gene: TRBJ1-4
v_gene: TRBV12-3/TRBV12-4
d_gene: -
CDR3nt: TGTGCCAGCAGCGTACAGGGTTATGAAAAACTGTTTTTT
CDR3aa: CASSVQGYEKLFF

abundance: -
j_gene: TRBJ1-5
v_gene: TRBV7-2
d_gene: -
CDR3nt: TGTGCCAGCAGCTTAGCGTCAGACAATCAGCCCCAGCATTTT
CDR3aa: CASSLASDNQPQHF

abundance: -
j_gene: TRBJ1-2
v_gene: TRBV5-4
d_gene: -
CDR3nt: TGTGCCAGCAGGGATCAGAGAAACTATGGCTACACCTTC
CDR3aa: CASRDQRNYGYTF

abundance: -
j_gene: TRBJ1-1
v_gene: TRBV5-1
d_gene: -
CDR3nt: TGCGCCAGCAGCCTGGACAGTAACACTGAAGCTTTCTTT
CDR3aa: CASSLDSNTEAFF

abundance: few
j_gene: TRBJ2-3
v_gene: TRBV7-9
d_gene: TRBD2
CDR3nt: TGTGCCAGCAGCCATGGGACTAGCGGCACAGATACGCAGTATTTT
CDR3aa: CASSHGTSGTDTQYF

abundance: -
j_gene: TRBJ1-2
v_gene: TRBV2
d_gene: TRBD1
CDR3nt: TGTGCCAGCAGTGAAGTCGGACAGGGAAGCTATGGCTACACCTTC
CDR3aa: CASSEVGQGSYGYTF

abundance: -
j_gene: TRBJ1-1
v_gene: TRBV4-3
d_gene: -
CDR3nt: TGCGCCAGCAGCCAAGATTCGAGGGGTGGAACTGAAGCTTTCTTT
CDR3aa: CASSQDSRGGTEAFF

abundance: -
j_gene: TRBJ2-1
v_gene: TRBV6-2/TRBV6-3
d_gene: TRBD2
CDR3nt: TGTGCCAGCAGCTCCAGACTAGCGGGGGGGTACAATGAGCAGTTCTTC
CDR3aa: CASSSRLAGGYNEQFF

abundance: -
j_gene: TRBJ1-1
v_gene: TRBV7-9
d_gene: TRBD1
CDR3nt: TGTGCCAGCAGCTTAGGCGAGGGGGCGCCTGAAGCTTTCTTT
CDR3aa: CASSLGEGAPEAFF

abundance: -
j_gene: TRBJ2-3
v_gene: TRBV7-9
d_gene: TRBD1
CDR3nt: TGTGCCAGCAGCTTATGGACAGGGACCACAGATACGCAGTATTTT
CDR3aa: CASSLWTGTTDTQYF

abundance: -
j_gene: TRBJ2-3
v_gene: TRBV29-1
d_gene: TRBD2
CDR3nt: TGCAGCGTGGGGGGGTCAGATACGCAGTATTTT
CDR3aa: CSVGGSDTQYF

abundance: -
j_gene: TRBJ1-2
v_gene: TRBV6-2/TRBV6-3
d_gene: -
CDR3nt: TGTGCCAGCAGTTACTCGCGATTGGGGAGCTATGGCTACACCTTC
CDR3aa: CASSYSRLGSYGYTF

abundance: -
j_gene: TRBJ2-5
v_gene: TRBV5-4
d_gene: -
CDR3nt: TGTGCCAGCAGCTTGGTGGGGGAAGAGACCCAGTACTTC
CDR3aa: CASSLVGEETQYF

abundance: -
j_gene: TRBJ1-3
v_gene: TRBV4-1
d_gene: -
CDR3nt: TGCGCCAGCAGCCTCCCTCCAGCGAGCTCTGGAAACACCATATATTTT
CDR3aa: CASSLPPASSGNTIYF

abundance: -
j_gene: TRBJ2-1
v_gene: TRBV10-3
d_gene: TRBD2
CDR3nt: TGTGCCATCCAGGGAACTAGCGGGCCTGAGCAGTTCTTC
CDR3aa: CAIQGTSGPEQFF